These 21 T cell receptor beta chains were sequenced from one sample in a study of shared T cell receptors in the human thymus. Sequencing was performed with immunoSEQ multiplex PCR; in TCRdb, only in-frame clones are kept and a portion is missing. The table shows 700,000 or so clones, with 70% to 90% occurring only once. The same sample was also studied in work on human thymus T cells.

The sample consisted of thymocytes. The receptors originated from a girl less than two years old with a congenital heart defect.

The V and J genes are TRBV5-5 and TRBJ2-7; 8 bases map to TRBD1. The germline CDR1 and CDR2 sequences are SGHKS and YYEKEE (reference sequence). The ends lost 3 bases at V and 4 bases at J; junction bases unmatched: 9. The CDR3 extends over 15 amino acids. The CDR3 loop is CASSSFRDRMYEQYF. In DNA form, the CDR3 reads TGTGCCAGCAGCTCATTCCGGGACAGGATGTACGAGCAGTACTTC.

CDR3 residues: CASSRYEQRNYGYTF. CDR3 nucleotide sequence: TGTGCCAGCTCGCGCTATGAACAGCGGAACTATGGCTACACCTTC. The chain couples TRBV18 to TRBJ1-2, with D unresolved. Trimming removed 6 bases from V and 2 bases from J, with 16 bases in between. Per the germline V gene, CDR1 is KGHSH and CDR2 is LQKENI. CDR3 length equals 15 residues. Supplemented by reference TRBV18 and TRBJ1-2, the full variable domain reads NAGVMQNPRHLVRRRGQEARLRCSPMKGHSHVYWYRQLPEEGLKFMVYLQKENIIDESGMPKERFSAEFPKEGPSILRIQQVVRGDSAAYFCASSRYEQRNYGYTFGSGTRLTVV.

This clone was found once. The rearrangement joins TRBV10-1 to TRBJ2-3; TRBD2 matches 7 bases. The germline gives CDR1 WNHNN, CDR2 SYGVQD (reference sequence). Trimming at V came to 2 bases and at J to 3 bases, leaving 11 bases not matched to a gene. This CDR3 region has 17 residues. Written as DNA, the CDR3 is TGCGCCAGCAGTGAGAAGGTAGAGGGGAGGGTTACAGATACGCAGTATTTT. Encoded protein: CASSEKVEGRVTDTQYF.

This sequence joins TRBV18 and TRBJ1-1; D unresolved. The CDR3 loop spans 14 amino acids. CDR1 KGHSH and CDR2 LQKENI come from the germline V gene. The germline V and J ends were trimmed by 2 bases and 1 base, with 8 bases remaining between them. Here the CDR3 DNA reads TGTGCCAGCTCACCAGCACGAGAGAACACTGAAGCTTTCTTT. This codes for CASSPARENTEAFF. The entire variable domain, with the rest obtained from reference TRBV18 and TRBJ1-1, is as follows: NAGVMQNPRHLVRRRGQEARLRCSPMKGHSHVYWYRQLPEEGLKFMVYLQKENIIDESGMPKERFSAEFPKEGPSILRIQQVVRGDSAAYFCASSPARENTEAFFGQGTRLTVV.

The chain carries TRBV6-1 and TRBJ2-7; 7 positions agree with TRBD1. The length of the CDR3 is 18 residues. From germline, CDR1 is MNHNS and CDR2 SASEGT. V lost 0 bases and J lost 4; bases outside the gene matches: 15. CDR3 residues: CASSEAMIKGAVGYEQYF. The CDR3 region has the DNA TGTGCCAGCAGTGAAGCAATGATCAAGGGGGCAGTTGGGTACGAGCAGTACTTC.

This chain connects TRBV5-6 to TRBJ1-1, with TRBD1 matching 11 bases. The CDR3 is 16 amino acids. Germline trimming cut 3 bases from V and 3 bases from J; bases unmatched to any gene: 7. Germline CDR1 reads SGHDT; CDR2 reads YYEEEE. CDR3 in DNA: TGTGCCAGCAGCTGGGACAGGGGGAGGGCTGACACTGAAGCTTTCTTT. Encoded protein: CASSWDRGRADTEAFF.

In this sample, this clone turned up a few times. The chain links TRBV15 to TRBJ2-6, with 9 nucleotides matching TRBD1. The germline V gene has CDR1 LNHNV and CDR2 YYDKDF (reference sequence). The CDR3 has 19 residues. Trimming took 0 bases from V and 3 from J; bases not matched to a gene: 9. The CDR3: CATSRDRGQGSYGANVLTF. CDR3 coding DNA: TGTGCCACCAGCAGAGATCGAGGACAGGGGAGCTATGGGGCCAACGTCCTGACTTTC.

The rearrangement uses TRBV11-3 and TRBJ2-3; no firm D call. The CDR3 extends over 14 amino acids. Looked up from germline, CDR1 is SGHNT and CDR2 is YENEEA. V was pared by 5 bases and J by 4 bases, with 13 bases between. The CDR3 spells CASSPPSQADTQYF. CDR3 in DNA: TGTGCCAGCAGCCCCCCCTCCCAGGCAGATACGCAGTATTTT.

The chain recombines TRBV7-9 with TRBJ1-1; D call uncertain. CDR1 and CDR2 (germline): SEHNR, FQNEAQ (reference sequence). Trimming took off 2 bases at V and 10 bases at J, with 8 bases between the two ends. CDR3 length equals 11 residues. In DNA, the CDR3 is TGTGCCAGCAGCTTATACGCGGGAGCTTTCTTT. Protein: CASSLYAGAFF.

The genes are TRBV4-2 and TRBJ2-5, with 8 positions matching TRBD2. The CDR3 runs to 17 residues. V shed 0 bases and J 6 bases; nucleotides not matched to a gene: 12. Germline V gives CDR1 LGHNA, CDR2 YNFKEQ. Here the CDR3 DNA reads TGTGCCAGCAGCCAAGATCGAGGCGGGGGGCGTCAGCAGACCCAGTACTTC. Translation: CASSQDRGGGRQQTQYF.

In regard to this clone: Other DNA sequences in the same sample also yield this CDR3. The CDR3 nucleotides are TGTGCCAGTAGCCCGAGGCGATATTATACCGGGGAGCTGTTTTTT. Its translation is CASSPRRYYTGELFF. The chain links TRBV19 to TRBJ2-2; D uncertain. The V end lost 6 bases, the J end lost 5 bases, and 16 bases lay between the germline ends. This CDR3 contains 15 residues. The germline V gene encodes CDR1 LNHDA and CDR2 SQIVND (reference sequence).

This chain uses TRBV2 with TRBJ1-1; D remains ambiguous. The V gene's germline CDR1 is SNHLY and CDR2 FYNNEI. The CDR3 consists of 11 residues. The ends were cut back, 5 bases at V and 8 bases at J, with 9 bases in the middle. CDR3 DNA: TGTGCCAGCAGTTTTACCCAGGAAGCTTTCTTT. As protein: CASSFTQEAFF.

This chain uses TRBV2 with TRBJ1-2, with TRBD1 matching 8 bases. V lost 5 bases, J lost 6 bases, and 2 bases stayed unmatched. The CDR3 has 12 amino acids. The germline V gene has CDR1 SNHLY and CDR2 FYNNEI. The CDR3 DNA reads as TGTGCCAGCAGTAGGACAGGGAATGGCTACACCTTC. Translation gives CASSRTGNGYTF.

The CDR3 loop reads CATSRATGGPQETQYF. In DNA, the CDR3 is TGTGCCACCAGCAGGGCTACCGGGGGGCCCCAAGAGACCCAGTACTTC. This chain connects TRBV15 to TRBJ2-5; TRBD2 is a possible D gene (7 bases). Per germline, CDR1 LNHNV and CDR2 YYDKDF (reference sequence). V shed 3 bases and J shed 1 base, with 15 bases lying between them. The CDR3 runs 16 residues. Together with reference TRBV15 and TRBJ2-5, the CDR3 gives the full variable domain: DAMVIQNPRYQVTQFGKPVTLSCSQTLNHNVMYWYQQKSSQAPKLLFHYYDKDFNNEADTPDNFQSRRPNTSFCFLDIRSPGLGDTAMYLCATSRATGGPQETQYFGPGTRLLVL.

The chain joins TRBV6-5 to TRBJ1-2; no definite D call. Germline V CDR1 and CDR2: MNHEY, SVGAGI. The CDR3 totals 14 residues. Deletions cut 3 bases from V and 4 bases from J, with 12 bases between. The CDR3 region has the DNA TGTGCCAGCAGTTATAGTCGGGAATTCTATGGCTACACCTTC. This gives the protein CASSYSREFYGYTF.

This rearrangement joins TRBV5-1 to TRBJ1-2, with TRBD1 matching over 7 bases. This CDR3 has 16 residues. V shed 4 bases and J 3 bases; nucleotides not matched to a gene: 12. The germline CDR1 and CDR2 sequences are SGHRS and YFSETQ. CDR3 in DNA: TGCGCCAGCAGCCCCAAGACAGGGCCTGGGGACTATGGCTACACCTTC. This translates into CASSPKTGPGDYGYTF.

The chain recombines TRBV7-9 with TRBJ1-1; 7 bases line up with TRBD1. Trimming at V came to 8 bases and at J to 3 bases, leaving 6 bases not matched to a gene. From germline, CDR1 is SEHNR and CDR2 FQNEAQ (reference sequence). There are 13 residues in the CDR3. The CDR3 DNA is TGTGCCAGCCTTGAGGGGGCGGACACTGAAGCTTTCTTT. It yields the protein CASLEGADTEAFF.

The chain employs TRBV25-1 and TRBJ1-6; 8 bases agree with TRBD1. Germline CDR1 reads MGHDK; CDR2 reads SYGVNS. This CDR3 is 14 amino acids long. V was clipped by 4 bases and J by 9 bases; unmatched bases: 5. The CDR3 loop reads CASSGGQGPSPLHF. Here the CDR3 DNA reads TGTGCCAGCAGTGGAGGACAGGGACCTTCACCCCTCCACTTT.

The sample holds a few counts of this clone. The chain has TRBV6-1 and TRBJ1-4; 9 nucleotides match TRBD1. Trimming took 3 bases from V and 1 from J; bases not matched to a gene: 9. Germline-derived CDR1 and CDR2 are MNHNS and SASEGT. The length of the CDR3 is 18 residues. CDR3 in amino acids: CASSDVGQGFVTNEKLFF. For the CDR3, the DNA is TGTGCCAGCAGTGACGTCGGACAGGGGTTTGTAACTAATGAAAAACTGTTTTTT.

The genes are TRBV9 and TRBJ2-1, with no clear D. The V end lost 4 bases, the J end lost 15 bases, and 11 bases lay between the germline ends. The CDR3 is 10 amino acids. CDR1 and CDR2 from the germline V gene are SGDLS and YYNGEE. The CDR3 DNA sequence: TGTGCCAGCAGCCCTACCAGGCGGTTCTTC. The encoded protein is CASSPTRRFF. Full variable domain (rest looked up from reference TRBV9 and TRBJ2-1): DSGVTQTPKHLITATGQRVTLRCSPRSGDLSVYWYQQSLDQGLQFLIQYYNGEERAKGNILERFSAQQFPDLHSELNLSSLELGDSALYFCASSPTRRFFGPGTRLTVL.

This clone has only one observation. The rearrangement links TRBV25-1 to TRBJ1-4; 10 bases are shared with TRBD1. Germline V gene lookup returns CDR1 MGHDK and CDR2 SYGVNS. Trimming removed 8 bases from V and 7 bases from J; junction bases left unmatched: 13. There are 16 residues in the CDR3. CDR3 loop: CASAGDRGRLIEKLFF. Here the CDR3 DNA reads TGTGCCAGCGCGGGGGACAGGGGACGCCTTATTGAAAAACTGTTTTTT.